These T cell receptor beta chains were read from a single sample in a study of cytotoxic CD8 clonotypes in ibrutinib-treated CLL. Assay: immunoSEQ multiplex PCR; the TCRdb copy retains only in-frame clones and omits some. The sample yields over 130,000 clones, 80% seen once. Sample: PBMCs, taken after 36 months of ibrutinib treatment. The source is a human donor with chronic lymphocytic leukemia. The CDR3 runs from the conserved cysteine through the conserved F or W. The D gene is left open where the match is weak. Size values are once, few and many counts, or a class for expanded clones, and some rows have none.

clone_size: NA
v_call: TRBV5-1
d_call: NA
j_call: TRBJ2-1
cdr3_nt: TGCGCCAGCAGCTTGGTAATAATCCGTTTAGCGGCCCTCAATGAGCAGTTCTTC
cdr3_aa: CASSLVIIRLAALNEQFF

clone_size: NA
v_call: TRBV6-5
d_call: TRBD2
j_call: TRBJ2-2
cdr3_nt: TGTGCCAGCAGTCGCGGGAGTGACACCGGGGAGCTGTTTTTT
cdr3_aa: CASSRGSDTGELFF

clone_size: few
v_call: TRBV5-1
d_call: TRBD2
j_call: TRBJ2-1
cdr3_nt: TGCGCCAGCAGCCTCCAGCGGGGGAGCTCCTACAATGAGCAGTTCTTC
cdr3_aa: CASSLQRGSSYNEQFF

clone_size: once
v_call: TRBV6-5
d_call: NA
j_call: TRBJ1-2
cdr3_nt: TGTGCCAGCAGTCCCCAGGGAGACTATGGCTACACCTTC
cdr3_aa: CASSPQGDYGYTF

clone_size: NA
v_call: TRBV5-1
d_call: TRBD1
j_call: TRBJ2-1
cdr3_nt: TGCGCCAGCAGCTTAGAGATGGGGACAGGGTACCCAAATGAGCAGTTCTTC
cdr3_aa: CASSLEMGTGYPNEQFF

clone_size: NA
v_call: TRBV5-6
d_call: TRBD2
j_call: TRBJ2-3
cdr3_nt: TGTGCCAGCAGCTCGGGACTAGCGGGAGTTGATACGCAGTATTTT
cdr3_aa: CASSSGLAGVDTQYF

clone_size: NA
v_call: TRBV6-5
d_call: NA
j_call: TRBJ1-6
cdr3_nt: TGTGCCAGCAGTGCTCCGGGCCTGGGGGATTCACCCCTCCACTTT
cdr3_aa: CASSAPGLGDSPLHF

clone_size: NA
v_call: TRBV7-8
d_call: TRBD1
j_call: TRBJ1-1
cdr3_nt: TGTGCCAGCAGGTTAGACAGGGGCCGTCTAGAAGCTTTCTTT
cdr3_aa: CASRLDRGRLEAFF

clone_size: NA
v_call: TRBV9
d_call: NA
j_call: TRBJ2-5
cdr3_nt: TGTGCCAGCAGCGTAGCCGGAGTTTCCGGGAGCAAAGAGACCCAGTACTTC
cdr3_aa: CASSVAGVSGSKETQYF

clone_size: NA
v_call: TRBV10-3
d_call: NA
j_call: TRBJ2-3
cdr3_nt: TGTGCCATCAGTGGTCAACCCGATACGCAGTATTTT
cdr3_aa: CAISGQPDTQYF

clone_size: NA
v_call: TRBV7-9
d_call: NA
j_call: TRBJ1-6
cdr3_nt: TGTGCCAGCAGCTTTCTGAACTCACCCCTCCACTTT
cdr3_aa: CASSFLNSPLHF

clone_size: NA
v_call: TRBV27
d_call: TRBD1
j_call: TRBJ2-4
cdr3_nt: TGTGCCAGCAGTTTATCGTTCGGCAGCACCAGGGGGAACATTCAGTACTTC
cdr3_aa: CASSLSFGSTRGNIQYF

clone_size: once
v_call: TRBV28
d_call: NA
j_call: TRBJ2-7
cdr3_nt: TGTGCCAGCAGTTCGACTCCCTACTACGAGCAGTACTTC
cdr3_aa: CASSSTPYYEQYF

clone_size: few
v_call: TRBV7-9
d_call: NA
j_call: TRBJ2-7
cdr3_nt: TGTGCCACCAGACTCCGGGACTCACGAGAGCAGTACTTC
cdr3_aa: CATRLRDSREQYF

clone_size: NA
v_call: TRBV5-4
d_call: NA
j_call: TRBJ2-5
cdr3_nt: TGTGCCAGCAGCTTGGAACAAGAGACCCAGTACTTC
cdr3_aa: CASSLEQETQYF

clone_size: NA
v_call: TRBV19
d_call: TRBD2
j_call: TRBJ2-1
cdr3_nt: TGTGCCAGTAGTCTTGATAGCGGGGGCTGGATTTACAATGAGCAGTTCTTC
cdr3_aa: CASSLDSGGWIYNEQFF

clone_size: once
v_call: TRBV7-9
d_call: TRBD2
j_call: TRBJ2-1
cdr3_nt: TGTGCCAGCAGCTTTAGCGGGAACTCCTACAATGAGCAGTTCTTC
cdr3_aa: CASSFSGNSYNEQFF

clone_size: NA
v_call: TRBV6-6
d_call: NA
j_call: TRBJ1-3
cdr3_nt: TGTGCCAGCAGAGCCCTCGGGCCCGGAGACACCATATATTTT
cdr3_aa: CASRALGPGDTIYF

clone_size: NA
v_call: TRBV5-1
d_call: TRBD1
j_call: TRBJ1-2
cdr3_nt: TGCGCCAGCAGCCCCGGGACAGCAAACTATGGCTACACCTTC
cdr3_aa: CASSPGTANYGYTF

clone_size: NA
v_call: TRBV2
d_call: TRBD2
j_call: TRBJ2-5
cdr3_nt: TGTGCCAGCAAAAAACTAGCGGGGGTTCAAGAGACCCAGTACTTC
cdr3_aa: CASKKLAGVQETQYF

clone_size: NA
v_call: TRBV13
d_call: NA
j_call: TRBJ2-3
cdr3_nt: TGTGCCAGCAGCCAAGAGCGGACTAGCACAGATACGCAGTATTTT
cdr3_aa: CASSQERTSTDTQYF

clone_size: NA
v_call: TRBV10-3
d_call: NA
j_call: TRBJ1-1
cdr3_nt: TGTGCCATCAGTGAAGGTACTGAAGCTTTCTTT
cdr3_aa: CAISEGTEAFF

clone_size: NA
v_call: TRBV10-2
d_call: NA
j_call: TRBJ2-1
cdr3_nt: TGCGCCAGCAGTGAAGGCGTTGAGCAGTTCTTC
cdr3_aa: CASSEGVEQFF

clone_size: NA
v_call: TRBV4-1
d_call: NA
j_call: TRBJ2-5
cdr3_nt: TGCGCCAGCAGCCAAGATGGGGGAGAAGGTGTTAAGACCCAGTACTTC
cdr3_aa: CASSQDGGEGVKTQYF

clone_size: NA
v_call: TRBV27
d_call: TRBD1
j_call: TRBJ1-1
cdr3_nt: TGTGCCGTACAGGGGTTCATGAACACTGAAGCTTTCTTT
cdr3_aa: CAVQGFMNTEAFF

clone_size: few
v_call: TRBV6-1
d_call: TRBD1
j_call: TRBJ2-2
cdr3_nt: TGTGCCAGCAGTGAAGGGACAGGGCACACCGGGGAGCTGTTTTTT
cdr3_aa: CASSEGTGHTGELFF

clone_size: once
v_call: TRBV2
d_call: TRBD1
j_call: TRBJ1-2
cdr3_nt: TGTGCCAGCAAGGGACAGGTAACAAGGCTTGGCTACACCTTC
cdr3_aa: CASKGQVTRLGYTF

clone_size: NA
v_call: TRBV10-3
d_call: NA
j_call: TRBJ2-3
cdr3_nt: TGTGCCATCAAGGAGGACGGGTCCTATACAGATACGCAGTATTTT
cdr3_aa: CAIKEDGSYTDTQYF

clone_size: NA
v_call: TRBV29-1
d_call: TRBD1
j_call: TRBJ1-2
cdr3_nt: TGCAGCGCCCCGACAGGGGATCACTATGGCTACACCTTC
cdr3_aa: CSAPTGDHYGYTF

clone_size: NA
v_call: TRBV18
d_call: NA
j_call: TRBJ1-5
cdr3_nt: TGTGCCAGCTCAGTTAACAGGAGGGAGCCCCAGCATTTT
cdr3_aa: CASSVNRREPQHF

clone_size: NA
v_call: TRBV11-2
d_call: NA
j_call: TRBJ1-2
cdr3_nt: TGTGCCAGCAGCTTGTACCCCGGCAGCTTTGGCTACACCTTC
cdr3_aa: CASSLYPGSFGYTF

clone_size: NA
v_call: TRBV18
d_call: TRBD1
j_call: TRBJ2-7
cdr3_nt: TGTGCCAGCTCACAAACGACAGGGGGCGGCTACGAGCAGTACTTC
cdr3_aa: CASSQTTGGGYEQYF

clone_size: NA
v_call: TRBV25-1
d_call: TRBD1
j_call: TRBJ1-5
cdr3_nt: TGTGCCAGCACCACGGGACAGTTAGATCAGCCCCAGCATTTT
cdr3_aa: CASTTGQLDQPQHF

clone_size: once
v_call: TRBV6-1
d_call: NA
j_call: TRBJ1-5
cdr3_nt: TGTGCCAGCAGTGAATGGGGGGGGGAGCAGCCCCAGCATTTT
cdr3_aa: CASSEWGGEQPQHF

clone_size: NA
v_call: TRBV18
d_call: NA
j_call: TRBJ2-3
cdr3_nt: TGTGCCAGCTCACCATCCCGGGGCACAGATACGCAGTATTTT
cdr3_aa: CASSPSRGTDTQYF

clone_size: NA
v_call: TRBV5-1
d_call: NA
j_call: TRBJ2-5
cdr3_nt: TGCGCCAGCAGCTTGGGAGTGTACCAAGAGACCCAGTACTTC
cdr3_aa: CASSLGVYQETQYF

clone_size: NA
v_call: TRBV6-4
d_call: NA
j_call: TRBJ2-2
cdr3_nt: TGTGCCAGCAGTGAAATGCAGAACACCGGGGAGCTGTTTTTT
cdr3_aa: CASSEMQNTGELFF

clone_size: NA
v_call: TRBV10-1
d_call: NA
j_call: TRBJ2-5
cdr3_nt: TGCGCCAGCAGTGAACAGATTCAAGAGACCCAGTACTTC
cdr3_aa: CASSEQIQETQYF

clone_size: NA
v_call: TRBV4-1
d_call: TRBD2
j_call: TRBJ2-3
cdr3_nt: TGCGCCAGCAGCCACCAGGGTAGCGGGATAGGGTCAGATACGCAGTATTTT
cdr3_aa: CASSHQGSGIGSDTQYF

clone_size: NA
v_call: TRBV7-3
d_call: NA
j_call: TRBJ2-7
cdr3_nt: TGTGCCAGCAGCCGCGCCGGGTCGGGCTCCTACGAGCAGTACTTC
cdr3_aa: CASSRAGSGSYEQYF

clone_size: NA
v_call: TRBV18
d_call: NA
j_call: TRBJ1-4
cdr3_nt: TGTGCCAGCTCACCCCGGCCGGATGAAAAACTGTTTTTT
cdr3_aa: CASSPRPDEKLFF

clone_size: NA
v_call: TRBV6-6
d_call: NA
j_call: TRBJ1-2
cdr3_nt: TGTGCCAGCAGTTACCTGGCTGCGGGCGACTATGGCTACACCTTC
cdr3_aa: CASSYLAAGDYGYTF